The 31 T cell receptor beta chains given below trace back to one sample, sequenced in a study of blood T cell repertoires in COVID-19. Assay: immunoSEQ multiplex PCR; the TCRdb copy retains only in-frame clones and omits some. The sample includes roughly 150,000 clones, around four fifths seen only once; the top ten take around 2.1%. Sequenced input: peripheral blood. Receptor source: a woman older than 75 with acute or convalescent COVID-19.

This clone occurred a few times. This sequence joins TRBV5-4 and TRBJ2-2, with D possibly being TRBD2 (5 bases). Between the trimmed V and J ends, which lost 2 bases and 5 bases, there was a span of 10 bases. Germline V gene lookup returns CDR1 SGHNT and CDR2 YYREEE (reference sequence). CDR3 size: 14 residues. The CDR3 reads CASSFGVETGELFF. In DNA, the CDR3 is TGTGCCAGCAGCTTCGGGGTGGAGACCGGGGAGCTGTTTTTT.

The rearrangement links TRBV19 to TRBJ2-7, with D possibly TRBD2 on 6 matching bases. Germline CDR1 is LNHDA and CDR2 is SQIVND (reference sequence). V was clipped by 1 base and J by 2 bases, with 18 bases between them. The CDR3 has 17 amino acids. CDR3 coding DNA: TGTGCCAGTAGTATAGCCCTAGGAGCGGGCCTTACCTACGAGCAGTACTTC. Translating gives CASSIALGAGLTYEQYF.

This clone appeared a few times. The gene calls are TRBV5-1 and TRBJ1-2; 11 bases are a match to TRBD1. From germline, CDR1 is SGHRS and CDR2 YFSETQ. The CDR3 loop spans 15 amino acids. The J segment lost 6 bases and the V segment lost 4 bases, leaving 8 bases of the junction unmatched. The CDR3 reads CASSLLGQGANGYTF. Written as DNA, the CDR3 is TGCGCCAGCAGCCTCCTAGGACAGGGGGCTAATGGCTACACCTTC.

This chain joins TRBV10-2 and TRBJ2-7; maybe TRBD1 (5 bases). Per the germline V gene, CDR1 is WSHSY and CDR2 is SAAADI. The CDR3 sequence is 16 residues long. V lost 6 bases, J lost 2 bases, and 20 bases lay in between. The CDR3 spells CASRVVDRSITYEQYF. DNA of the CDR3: TGCGCCAGCAGGGTAGTCGACAGATCTATAACCTACGAGCAGTACTTC.

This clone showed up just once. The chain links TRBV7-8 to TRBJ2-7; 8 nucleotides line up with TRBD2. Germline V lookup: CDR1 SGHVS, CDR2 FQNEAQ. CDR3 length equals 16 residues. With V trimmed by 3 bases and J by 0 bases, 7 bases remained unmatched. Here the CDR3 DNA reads TGTGCCAGCAGCTTGGGAGGACTAGCCTACTCCTACGAGCAGTACTTC. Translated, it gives CASSLGGLAYSYEQYF. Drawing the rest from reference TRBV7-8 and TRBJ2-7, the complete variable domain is GAGVSQSPRYKVAKRGQDVALRCDPISGHVSLFWYQQALGQGPEFLTYFQNEAQLDKSGLPSDRFFAERPEGSVSTLKIQRTQQEDSAVYLCASSLGGLAYSYEQYFGPGTRLTVT.

The CDR3 sequence is CASSQDRTLQGNGETQYF. The CDR3 DNA follows: TGTGCCAGCAGCCAAGATCGAACACTCCAGGGGAATGGGGAGACCCAGTACTTC. This chain uses TRBV14 with TRBJ2-5; the D gene is possibly TRBD1 (6 bases). Between the trimmed V and J ends, which lost 0 bases and 5 bases, there was a span of 22 bases. The CDR3 loop spans 18 amino acids. Per the germline V gene, CDR1 is SGHDN and CDR2 is FVKESK.

This chain's CDR3 is CASSLGLAGQGYNEQFF. The CDR3 DNA is TGTGCCAGCTCTCTGGGACTAGCGGGACAGGGCTACAATGAGCAGTTCTTC. The gene calls are TRBV18 and TRBJ2-1; 13 bases map to TRBD2. This CDR3 comprises 17 residues. Trimming took 6 bases from V and 3 from J; bases not matched to a gene: 8. CDR1 and CDR2 (germline): KGHSH, LQKENI.

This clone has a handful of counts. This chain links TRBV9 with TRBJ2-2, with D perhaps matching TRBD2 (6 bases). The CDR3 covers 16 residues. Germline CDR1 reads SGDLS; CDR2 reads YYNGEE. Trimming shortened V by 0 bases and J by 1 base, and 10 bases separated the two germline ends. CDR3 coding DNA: TGTGCCAGCAGCGTAGGAGGTAGCGGGAACACCGGGGAGCTGTTTTTT. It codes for CASSVGGSGNTGELFF.

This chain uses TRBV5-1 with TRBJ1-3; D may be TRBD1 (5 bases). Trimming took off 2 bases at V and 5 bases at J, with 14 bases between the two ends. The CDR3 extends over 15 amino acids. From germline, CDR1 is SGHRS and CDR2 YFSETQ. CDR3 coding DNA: TGCGCCAGCAGCTTTGGGGGGGAGAGGAGAAACACCATATATTTT. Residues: CASSFGGERRNTIYF.

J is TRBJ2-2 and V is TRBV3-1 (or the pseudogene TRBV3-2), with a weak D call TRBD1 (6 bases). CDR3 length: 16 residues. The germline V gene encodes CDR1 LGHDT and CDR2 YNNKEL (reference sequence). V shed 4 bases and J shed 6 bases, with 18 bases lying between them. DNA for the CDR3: TGTGCCAGCAGCCTGGTGGCAGGGGTTCGCGCCGGGGAGCTGTTTTTT. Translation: CASSLVAGVRAGELFF.

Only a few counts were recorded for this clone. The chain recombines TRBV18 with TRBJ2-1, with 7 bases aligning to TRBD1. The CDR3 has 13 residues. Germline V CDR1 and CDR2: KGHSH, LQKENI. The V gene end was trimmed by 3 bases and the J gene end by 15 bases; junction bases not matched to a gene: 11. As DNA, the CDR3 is TGTGCCAGCTCACCCAGACAGGGCAGTGATCCGTTCTTC. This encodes CASSPRQGSDPFF.

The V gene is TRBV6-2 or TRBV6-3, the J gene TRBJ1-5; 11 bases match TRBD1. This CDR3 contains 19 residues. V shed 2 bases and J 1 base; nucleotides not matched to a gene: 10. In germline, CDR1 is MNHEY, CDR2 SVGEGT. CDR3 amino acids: CASSYRGQGAPRSNQPQHF. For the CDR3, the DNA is TGTGCCAGCAGTTACAGAGGACAGGGGGCCCCTAGGAGCAATCAGCCCCAGCATTTT.

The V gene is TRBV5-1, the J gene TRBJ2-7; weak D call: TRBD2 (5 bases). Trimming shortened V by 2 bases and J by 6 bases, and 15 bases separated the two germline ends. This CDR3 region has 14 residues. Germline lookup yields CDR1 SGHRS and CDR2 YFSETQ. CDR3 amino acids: CASSFRSGGVEQYF. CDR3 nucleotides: TGCGCCAGCAGCTTCCGGAGCGGAGGAGTCGAGCAGTACTTC.

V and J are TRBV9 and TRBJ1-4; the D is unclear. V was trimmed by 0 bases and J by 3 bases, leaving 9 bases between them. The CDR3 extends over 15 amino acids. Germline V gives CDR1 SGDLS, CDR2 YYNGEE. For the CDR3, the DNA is TGTGCCAGCAGCGTAGACGGAGACTCTAATGAAAAACTGTTTTTT. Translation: CASSVDGDSNEKLFF.

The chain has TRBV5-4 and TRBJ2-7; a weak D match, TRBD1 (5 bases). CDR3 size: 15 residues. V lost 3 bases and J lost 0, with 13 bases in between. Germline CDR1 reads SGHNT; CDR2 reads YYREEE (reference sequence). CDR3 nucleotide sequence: TGTGCCAGCAGCTCGGTGGGGCCGAGCTCCTACGAGCAGTACTTC. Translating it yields CASSSVGPSSYEQYF.

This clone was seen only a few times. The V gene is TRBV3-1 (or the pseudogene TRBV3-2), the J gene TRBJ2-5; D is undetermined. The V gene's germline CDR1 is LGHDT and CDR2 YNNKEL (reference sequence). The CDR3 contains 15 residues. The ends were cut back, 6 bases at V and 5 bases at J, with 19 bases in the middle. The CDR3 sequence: CASRPQPAAAETQYF. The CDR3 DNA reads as TGTGCCAGCAGGCCTCAACCTGCGGCTGCGGAGACCCAGTACTTC.

DNA for the CDR3: TGTGCCAGCAGCTTTCCTACTAGCGGGGGGGGCGGGGAGACCCAGTACTTC. Translated, it gives CASSFPTSGGGGETQYF. The chain recombines TRBV5-5 with TRBJ2-5, with TRBD2 matching 13 bases. CDR1 is SGHKS and CDR2 is YYEKEE in the germline V gene (reference sequence). V was pared by 2 bases and J by 5 bases, with 9 bases of the junction left unmatched. The CDR3 is 17 residues long.

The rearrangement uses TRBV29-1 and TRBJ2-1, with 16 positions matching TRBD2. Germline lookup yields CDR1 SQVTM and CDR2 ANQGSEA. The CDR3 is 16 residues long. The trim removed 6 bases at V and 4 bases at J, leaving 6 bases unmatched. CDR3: CSVLGTSGGAYNEQFF. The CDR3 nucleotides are TGCAGCGTCCTGGGGACTAGCGGGGGGGCTTACAATGAGCAGTTCTTC.

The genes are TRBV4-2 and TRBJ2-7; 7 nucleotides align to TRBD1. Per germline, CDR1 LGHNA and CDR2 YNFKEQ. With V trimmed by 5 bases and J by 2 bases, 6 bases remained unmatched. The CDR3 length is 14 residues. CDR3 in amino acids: CASSSRTGAYEQYF. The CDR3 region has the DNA TGTGCCAGCAGCTCCCGGACAGGTGCCTACGAGCAGTACTTC.

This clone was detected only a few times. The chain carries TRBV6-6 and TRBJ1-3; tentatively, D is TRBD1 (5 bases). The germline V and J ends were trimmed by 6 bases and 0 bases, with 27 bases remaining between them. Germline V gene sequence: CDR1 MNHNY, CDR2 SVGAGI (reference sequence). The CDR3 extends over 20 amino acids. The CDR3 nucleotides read TGTGCCAGCAGCCCCGCCCGGCAGGGCCTCCTTCCCCTCTCTGGAAACACCATATATTTT. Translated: CASSPARQGLLPLSGNTIYF.

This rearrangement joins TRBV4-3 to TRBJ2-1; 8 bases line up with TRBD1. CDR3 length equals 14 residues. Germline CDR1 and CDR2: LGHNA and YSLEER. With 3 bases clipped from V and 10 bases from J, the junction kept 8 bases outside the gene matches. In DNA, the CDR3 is TGCGCCAGCAGCCAGGGGGCAGGGGGCTGGGAGCAGTTCTTC. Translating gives CASSQGAGGWEQFF.

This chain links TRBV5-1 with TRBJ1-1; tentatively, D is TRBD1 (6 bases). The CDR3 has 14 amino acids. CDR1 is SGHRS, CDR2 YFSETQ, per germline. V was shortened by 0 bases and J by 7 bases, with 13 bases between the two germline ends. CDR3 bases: TGCGCCAGCAGCTTGGGGTCAGGGGTTAATGAAGCTTTCTTT. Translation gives CASSLGSGVNEAFF. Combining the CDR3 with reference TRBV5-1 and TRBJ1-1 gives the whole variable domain KAGVTQTPRYLIKTRGQQVTLSCSPISGHRSVSWYQQTPGQGLQFLFEYFSETQRNKGNFPGRFSGRQFSNSRSEMNVSTLELGDSALYLCASSLGSGVNEAFFGQGTRLTVV.

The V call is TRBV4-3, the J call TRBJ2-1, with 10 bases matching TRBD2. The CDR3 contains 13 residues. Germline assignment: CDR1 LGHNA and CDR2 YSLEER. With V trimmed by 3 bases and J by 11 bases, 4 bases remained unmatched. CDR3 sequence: CASSHSTSGKQFF. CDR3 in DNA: TGCGCCAGCAGCCACTCAACTAGCGGGAAGCAGTTCTTC.

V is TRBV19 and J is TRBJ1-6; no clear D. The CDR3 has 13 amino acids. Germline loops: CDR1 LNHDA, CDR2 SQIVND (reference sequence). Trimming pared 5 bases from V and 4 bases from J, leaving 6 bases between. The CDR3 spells CASSGQYNSPLHF. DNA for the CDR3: TGTGCCAGTAGTGGCCAGTATAATTCACCCCTCCACTTT.

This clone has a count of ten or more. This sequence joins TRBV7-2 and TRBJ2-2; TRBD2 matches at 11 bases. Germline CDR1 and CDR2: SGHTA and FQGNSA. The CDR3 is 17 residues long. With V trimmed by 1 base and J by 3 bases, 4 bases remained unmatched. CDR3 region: CASSLEGLAEYTGELFF. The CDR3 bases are TGTGCCAGCAGCTTAGAGGGACTAGCGGAGTACACCGGGGAGCTGTTTTTT.

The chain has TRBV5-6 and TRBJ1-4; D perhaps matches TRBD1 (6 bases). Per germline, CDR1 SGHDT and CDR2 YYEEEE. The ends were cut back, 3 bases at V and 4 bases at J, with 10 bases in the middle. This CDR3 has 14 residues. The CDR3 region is CASSSTGINEKLFF. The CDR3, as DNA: TGTGCCAGCAGCTCGACAGGTATTAATGAAAAACTGTTTTTT.

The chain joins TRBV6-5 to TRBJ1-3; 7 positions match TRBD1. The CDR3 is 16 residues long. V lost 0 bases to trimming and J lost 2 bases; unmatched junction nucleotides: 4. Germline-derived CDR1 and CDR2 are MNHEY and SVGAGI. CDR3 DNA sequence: TGTGCCAGCAGTTACTCGACAGGGCAACCTGGAAACACCATATATTTT. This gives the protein CASSYSTGQPGNTIYF.

The CDR3 spells CASNLGDRTAYEQYF. The CDR3, as DNA: TGTGCCAGCAACTTGGGGGACAGGACAGCCTACGAGCAGTACTTC. This chain connects TRBV6-5 to TRBJ2-7, with TRBD1 matching 8 bases. The CDR3 is made up of 15 amino acids. V shed 7 bases and J 2 bases; nucleotides not matched to a gene: 10. Germline values: CDR1 MNHEY, CDR2 SVGAGI.

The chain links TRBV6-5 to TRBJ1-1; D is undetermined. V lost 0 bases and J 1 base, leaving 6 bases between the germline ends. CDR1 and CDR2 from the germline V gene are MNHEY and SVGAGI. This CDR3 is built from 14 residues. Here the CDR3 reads CASSYSYRNTEAFF. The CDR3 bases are TGTGCCAGCAGTTACTCATATCGGAACACTGAAGCTTTCTTT.

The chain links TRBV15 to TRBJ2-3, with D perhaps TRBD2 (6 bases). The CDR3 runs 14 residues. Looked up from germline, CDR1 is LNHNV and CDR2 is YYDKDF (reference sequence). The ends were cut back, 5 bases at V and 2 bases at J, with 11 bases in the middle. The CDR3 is CATSATSNTDTQYF. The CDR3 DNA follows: TGTGCCACCAGCGCGACTAGTAACACAGATACGCAGTATTTT.

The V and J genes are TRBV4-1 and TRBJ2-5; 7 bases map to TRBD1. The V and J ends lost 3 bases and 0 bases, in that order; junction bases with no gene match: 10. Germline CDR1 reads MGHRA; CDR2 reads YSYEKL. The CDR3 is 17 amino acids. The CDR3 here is CASSHPTGDLDQETQYF. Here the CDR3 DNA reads TGCGCCAGCAGCCATCCAACAGGGGACCTGGACCAAGAGACCCAGTACTTC.